This TCR beta chain appears in the sequencing data of a study of blood T cells in healthy people across ages. Whole-study findings and limits: PBMCs went unsorted, and a conclusive naive versus antigen-experienced comparison was therefore prevented.

Combining a sample-barcoded 5' primer with a J-beta primer mix, a second PCR ran for roughly 6 to 11 cycles. TCRdb reprocessed the 5' RACE reads via MiXCR and lists one record per CDR3 protein. In the table there are approximately 800,000 distinct CDR3 sequences, less than 70% of which are singletons. Researchers collected 7.5 to 10 milliliters of peripheral blood from every single donor. CDR3 length: 13 residues. The germline V gene encodes CDR1 ENHRY and CDR2 SYGVKD. V lost 6 bases and J 0 bases, leaving 8 bases between the germline ends. Concerning this clonotype: Its antigen is unidentified.

The chain carries TRBV10-3 and TRBJ1-1, with D hard to call. The sequenced material came from blood. The receptor comes from a man older than 75 in good health. CDR3 region: CAIRGLLNTEAFF. The CDR3 coding sequence is TGTGCCATCAGAGGACTCCTGAACACTGAAGCTTTCTTT.